The clone carrying this T cell receptor (beta chain) has a single count. This sample was included in a study of cytomegalovirus exposure and HLA in healthy donors. Study background: Per a later analysis, the approximately 690 first-cohort and 95 to 150 validation repertoires shared one platform.

Produced via immunoSEQ multiplex PCR; TCRdb's table is partial and in-frame only. Of tens of thousands of clones in the sample, 85% to 95% were seen once. Germline V gene sequence: CDR1 SQVTM, CDR2 ANQGSEA. The CDR3 spans 13 residues. V trimming: 4 bases; J trimming: 2 bases; junction bases outside the gene matches: 5. V and J are TRBV29-1 and TRBJ2-7; 7 positions match TRBD2. The sample taken for sequencing was PBMCs. The sequence was obtained from a young man in good health and CMV-seropositive. CDR3 region: CSVATSEPYEQYF. The CDR3 DNA reads as TGCAGCGTTGCTACTAGCGAACCCTACGAGCAGTACTTC.